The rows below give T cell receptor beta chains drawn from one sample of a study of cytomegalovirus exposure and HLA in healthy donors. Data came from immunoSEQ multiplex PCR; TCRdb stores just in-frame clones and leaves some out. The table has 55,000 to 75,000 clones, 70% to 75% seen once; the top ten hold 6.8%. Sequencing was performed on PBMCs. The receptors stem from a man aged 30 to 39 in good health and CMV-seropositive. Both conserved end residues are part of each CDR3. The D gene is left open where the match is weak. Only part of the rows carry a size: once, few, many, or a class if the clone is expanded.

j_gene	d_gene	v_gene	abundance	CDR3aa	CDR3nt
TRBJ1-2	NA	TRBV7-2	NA	CASSLRGYGYTF	TGTGCCAGCAGCTTAAGAGGATATGGCTACACCTTC
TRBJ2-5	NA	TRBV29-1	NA	CSGRGGMGETQYF	TGCAGCGGACGTGGAGGGATGGGGGAGACCCAGTACTTC
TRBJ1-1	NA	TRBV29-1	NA	CSVIRWVNTEAFF	TGCAGCGTTATCAGGTGGGTGAACACTGAAGCTTTCTTT
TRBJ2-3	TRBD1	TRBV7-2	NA	CASRIGQGADTQYF	TGTGCCAGCAGAATAGGACAGGGCGCAGATACGCAGTATTTT
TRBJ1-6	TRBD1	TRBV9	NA	CASSVNRGRLNSPLHF	TGTGCCAGCAGCGTAAACAGGGGAAGACTTAATTCACCCCTCCACTTT
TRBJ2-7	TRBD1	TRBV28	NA	CASSIAGTGASYEQYF	TGTGCCAGCAGTATTGCCGGGACAGGGGCCTCCTACGAGCAGTACTTC
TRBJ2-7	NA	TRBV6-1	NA	CASSEAGMGSSYEQYF	TGTGCCAGCAGTGAAGCCGGGATGGGCAGTTCCTACGAGCAGTACTTC
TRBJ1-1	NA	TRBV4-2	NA	CASSQDLLQMNTEAFF	TGTGCCAGCAGCCAAGATCTCCTCCAGATGAACACTGAAGCTTTCTTT
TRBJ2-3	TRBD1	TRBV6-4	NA	CASSDSQGTHTDTQYF	TGTGCCAGCAGTGACTCACAGGGGACACACACAGATACGCAGTATTTT
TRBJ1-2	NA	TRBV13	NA	CASSTLSTYGYTF	TGTGCCAGCAGCACCCTGAGCACCTATGGCTACACCTTC
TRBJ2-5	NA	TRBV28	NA	CASSLWDMGQETQYF	TGTGCCAGCAGTTTATGGGACATGGGACAAGAGACCCAGTACTTC
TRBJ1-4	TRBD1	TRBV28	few	CASKQGAPRQGLFF	TGTGCCAGCAAGCAGGGGGCGCCCCGGCAGGGACTGTTTTTT
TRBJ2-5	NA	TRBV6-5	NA	CASSRGKETQYF	TGTGCCAGCTCTAGAGGGAAAGAGACCCAGTACTTC
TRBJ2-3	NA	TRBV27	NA	CASSLRRVEDTQYF	TGTGCCAGCAGTTTACGCAGGGTGGAAGATACGCAGTATTTT
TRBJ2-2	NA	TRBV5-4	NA	CASSRLAREFGGELFF	TGTGCCAGCAGCCGTTTGGCACGGGAGTTCGGCGGGGAGCTGTTTTTT
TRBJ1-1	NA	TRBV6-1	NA	CASSGTGRGWAAFF	TGTGCCAGCAGTGGTACAGGGAGGGGATGGGCAGCTTTCTTT
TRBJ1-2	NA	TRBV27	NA	CASSLSRSYGYTF	TGTGCCAGCAGTTTATCGCGTTCCTATGGCTACACCTTC
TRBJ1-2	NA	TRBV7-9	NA	CASSLAHRPYGYTF	TGTGCCAGCAGCTTAGCTCACAGGCCCTATGGCTACACCTTC
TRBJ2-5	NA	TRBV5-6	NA	CASSLPDQETQYF	TGTGCCAGCAGCTTGCCTGACCAAGAGACCCAGTACTTC
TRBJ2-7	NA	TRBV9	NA	CASSVAGSLVEMYEQYF	TGTGCCAGCAGCGTAGCTGGTAGTCTAGTGGAGATGTACGAGCAGTACTTC
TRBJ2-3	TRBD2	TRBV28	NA	CASSFLAGVTDTQYF	TGTGCCAGCAGTTTTCTAGCGGGGGTCACAGATACGCAGTATTTT
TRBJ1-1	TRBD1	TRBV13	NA	CASSLYAQQGEAFF	TGTGCCAGCAGCTTATACGCCCAACAGGGGGAAGCTTTCTTT
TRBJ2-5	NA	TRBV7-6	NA	CASSRNTGGQETQYF	TGTGCCAGCAGCCGAAATACCGGGGGGCAGGAGACCCAGTACTTC
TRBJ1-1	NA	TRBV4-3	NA	CASSQELYTEAFF	TGCGCCAGCAGCCAAGAATTATATACTGAAGCTTTCTTT
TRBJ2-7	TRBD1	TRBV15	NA	CATGDRVGHEQYF	TGTGCCACCGGTGACAGGGTAGGCCACGAGCAGTACTTC
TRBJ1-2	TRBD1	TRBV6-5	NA	CASSYLRTGQEGYTF	TGTGCCAGCAGTTACTTACGGACAGGTCAAGAAGGCTACACCTTC
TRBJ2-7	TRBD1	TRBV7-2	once	CASSSSGTGGYEQYF	TGTGCCAGCAGCTCCTCCGGGACAGGGGGGTACGAGCAGTACTTC
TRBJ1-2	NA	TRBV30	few	CAWSVRGRGYTF	TGTGCCTGGAGTGTAAGAGGCCGTGGCTACACCTTC
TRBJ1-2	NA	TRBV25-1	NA	CASSEFQGSGNYGYTF	TGTGCCAGCAGTGAGTTTCAGGGATCAGGGAACTATGGCTACACCTTC
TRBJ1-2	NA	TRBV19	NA	CASSRDFVYGYTF	TGTGCCAGTAGCAGGGATTTCGTCTATGGCTACACCTTC
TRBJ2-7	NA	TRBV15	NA	CATSRDRPHEQYF	TGTGCCACCAGCAGAGACAGGCCCCACGAGCAGTACTTC
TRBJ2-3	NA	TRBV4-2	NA	CASSQDSGLAGDTQYF	TGTGCCAGCAGCCAAGATTCCGGACTTGCCGGGGATACGCAGTATTTT
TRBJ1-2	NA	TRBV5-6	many	CASSKQGVDYGYTF	TGTGCCAGCAGTAAACAGGGTGTGGACTATGGCTACACCTTC
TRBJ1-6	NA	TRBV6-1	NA	CASNTENRGALHF	TGTGCCAGCAATACTGAGAACCGGGGGGCCCTCCACTTT
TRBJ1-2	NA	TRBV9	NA	CASSGGSYGYTF	TGTGCCAGCAGCGGAGGCTCCTATGGCTACACCTTC
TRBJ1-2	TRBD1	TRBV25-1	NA	CASSGTPGTGTEYGYTF	TGTGCCAGCAGTGGAACCCCGGGGACAGGGACAGAATATGGCTACACCTTC
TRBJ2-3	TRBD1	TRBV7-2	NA	CASSSTGHGTDTQYF	TGTGCCAGCAGCTCGACAGGGCACGGGACAGATACGCAGTATTTT
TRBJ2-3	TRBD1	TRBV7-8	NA	CASRPGQGRTDTQYF	TGTGCCAGCAGGCCCGGACAGGGCCGCACAGATACGCAGTATTTT
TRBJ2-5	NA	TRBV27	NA	CASSRGGKETQYF	TGTGCCAGCAGCCGTGGGGGGAAAGAGACCCAGTACTTC
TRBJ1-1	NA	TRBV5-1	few	CASSLQGPTNTEAFF	TGCGCCAGCAGCTTACAGGGCCCAACTAACACTGAAGCTTTCTTT
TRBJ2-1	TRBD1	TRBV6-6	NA	CASSYQGVSYNEQFF	TGTGCCAGCAGTTACCAGGGGGTTTCCTACAATGAGCAGTTCTTC
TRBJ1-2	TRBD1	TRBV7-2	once	CASSRRDRKGEGYTF	TGTGCCAGCAGCCGCAGGGACAGGAAGGGAGAGGGCTACACCTTC
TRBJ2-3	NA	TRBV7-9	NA	CASSIGDTQYF	TGTGCCAGCAGCATCGGGGATACGCAGTATTTT
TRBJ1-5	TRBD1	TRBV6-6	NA	CASRSDRASNQPQHF	TGTGCCAGCAGGTCGGACAGGGCTAGCAATCAGCCCCAGCATTTT
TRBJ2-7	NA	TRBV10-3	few	CATHGTYEQYF	TGTGCCACACACGGGACCTACGAGCAGTACTTC
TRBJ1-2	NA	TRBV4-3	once	CASSQDSGKGGYTF	TGCGCCAGCAGCCAAGATAGCGGGAAGGGAGGCTACACCTTC
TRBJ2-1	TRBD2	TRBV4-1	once	CASSQGTSGGALNEQFF	TGCGCCAGCAGCCAAGGGACTAGCGGGGGGGCCTTAAATGAGCAGTTCTTC
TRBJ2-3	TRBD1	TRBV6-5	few	CASSRQGTADTQYF	TGTGCCAGCAGTCGACAGGGAACGGCAGATACGCAGTATTTT
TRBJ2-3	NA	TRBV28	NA	CASSSAGSTQYF	TGTGCCAGCAGTTCTGCCGGGTCGACGCAGTATTTT
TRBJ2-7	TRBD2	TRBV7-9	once	CASRSGLAGEPYEQYF	TGTGCCAGCAGATCGGGACTAGCGGGCGAACCCTACGAGCAGTACTTC
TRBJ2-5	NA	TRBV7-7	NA	CASSPTRTGKETQYF	TGTGCCAGCAGTCCGACAAGGACGGGGAAAGAGACCCAGTACTTC
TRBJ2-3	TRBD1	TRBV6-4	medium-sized	CASSVSGGEPDTQYF	TGTGCCAGCAGTGTGTCAGGGGGCGAACCAGATACGCAGTATTTT
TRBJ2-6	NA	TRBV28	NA	CASSFFWAITGGELLSGANVLTF	TGTGCCAGCAGTTTTTTTTGGGCAATTACGGGGGGCGAACTTCTTTCTGGGGCCAACGTCCTGACTTTC
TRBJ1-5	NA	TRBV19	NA	CASSIDRLISQPQHF	TGTGCCAGTAGTATAGACAGGCTAATAAGTCAGCCCCAGCATTTT
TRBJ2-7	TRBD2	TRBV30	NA	CAGGLLAGEQYF	TGTGCCGGGGGACTCCTAGCGGGCGAGCAGTACTTC